This TCR beta chain was observed in a study of glioma-infiltrating T cells after dendritic cell vaccination. Study-level points and caveats: Complete blood and tumor specimen sets were limited to few patients.

The PCR used 60 V beta and 13 J beta primers. Assay used: immunoSEQ multiplex PCR; TCRdb lists only in-frame clones, some missing. The table lists more than 95,000 clones, 90% of them singletons, with roughly 2.8% in the top ten. Described time point: after dendritic cell vaccination, including at tumor progression/relapse. V dropped 7 bases and J dropped 7 bases, with 16 bases sitting between them. The germline CDR1 and CDR2 sequences are MNHEY and SVGAGI. The CDR3 loop spans 13 amino acids. This clone was detected only once. What it recognizes is unknown. The specimen comprised blood, sampled after dendritic cell vaccination. This TCR came from a human donor with glioblastoma. This chain links TRBV6-5 with TRBJ1-1; tentative D call: TRBD1 (6 bases). CDR3 DNA sequence: TGTGCCAGCACTGTTCCGGGACACAATGAAGCTTTCTTT. It yields the protein CASTVPGHNEAFF.